These T cell receptor beta chains were read from a single sample in a study of control samples from healthy donors and cancer patients. TCRdb's copy holds only in-frame clones and misses some; the assay was immunoSEQ multiplex PCR. The sample has around 55,000 clones, approximately 89% seen once. Source material: PBMCs. The receptor source for this set is a man in his forties with colorectal cancer. Both conserved end residues are part of each CDR3. Each record gives: D gene, J gene, clone size, V gene, CDR3 DNA, CDR3 protein. D genes are given only for firm matches. The listing skips clone size in some rows; elsewhere it reads once, few, many or a size class.

d_call: TRBD1
j_call: TRBJ2-7
clone_size: -
v_call: TRBV28
cdr3_nt: TGTGCCAGCAGTTTTACAGGGGGACCCTACGAGCAGTACTTC
cdr3_aa: CASSFTGGPYEQYF

d_call: TRBD2
j_call: TRBJ2-7
clone_size: -
v_call: TRBV5-8
cdr3_nt: TGTGCCAGCAGCTTCTTTAGGACTAGCGGGATAACCTACGAGCAGTACTTC
cdr3_aa: CASSFFRTSGITYEQYF

d_call: -
j_call: TRBJ1-6
clone_size: -
v_call: TRBV6-5
cdr3_nt: TGTGCCAGCAGTTACAAGATGGGTTCACCCCTCCACTTT
cdr3_aa: CASSYKMGSPLHF

d_call: TRBD2
j_call: TRBJ2-3
clone_size: few
v_call: TRBV28
cdr3_nt: TGTGCCAGCGGACAAGGATGGGCGGGAGGCAGCACAGATACGCAGTATTTT
cdr3_aa: CASGQGWAGGSTDTQYF

d_call: -
j_call: TRBJ1-3
clone_size: -
v_call: TRBV4-1
cdr3_nt: TGCGCCAGCAGCCAACCTGGGGGTGGGGGTTCAGGTTACACCATATATTTT
cdr3_aa: CASSQPGGGGSGYTIYF

d_call: TRBD1
j_call: TRBJ2-7
clone_size: -
v_call: TRBV12-3/TRBV12-4
cdr3_nt: TGTGCCAGCAGTTTTCCAGGGGGTAGCGAGCAGTACTTC
cdr3_aa: CASSFPGGSEQYF

d_call: -
j_call: TRBJ2-3
clone_size: -
v_call: TRBV10-3
cdr3_nt: TGTGCCATCAGTCCGGAGGTCACAGATACGCAGTATTTT
cdr3_aa: CAISPEVTDTQYF

d_call: -
j_call: TRBJ2-1
clone_size: -
v_call: TRBV24-1
cdr3_nt: TGTGCCACCAGTGACACCGGACGAGGCAATGAGCAGTTCTTC
cdr3_aa: CATSDTGRGNEQFF

d_call: -
j_call: TRBJ2-6
clone_size: -
v_call: TRBV18
cdr3_nt: TGTGCCAGCTCACGATCGGAGTCTGGGGCCAACGTCCTGACTTTC
cdr3_aa: CASSRSESGANVLTF

d_call: -
j_call: TRBJ2-2
clone_size: once
v_call: TRBV5-1
cdr3_nt: TGCGCCAGCAGCTTGGCTCGGACGAGGGGCACCGGGGAGCTGTTTTTT
cdr3_aa: CASSLARTRGTGELFF

d_call: -
j_call: TRBJ2-7
clone_size: -
v_call: TRBV11-3
cdr3_nt: TGTGCCAGCAGCCTAACCGGGACTCCCTTCTACGAGCAGTACTTC
cdr3_aa: CASSLTGTPFYEQYF

d_call: -
j_call: TRBJ2-5
clone_size: -
v_call: TRBV6-5
cdr3_nt: TGTGCCAGCAGTTACGGGGGGGCCAGGTACTTC
cdr3_aa: CASSYGGARYF

d_call: TRBD1
j_call: TRBJ1-1
clone_size: -
v_call: TRBV7-8
cdr3_nt: TGTGCCAGCAGCTTGTCCCGGGACAGGCGCCGACACACTGAAGCTTTCTTT
cdr3_aa: CASSLSRDRRRHTEAFF

d_call: -
j_call: TRBJ2-5
clone_size: -
v_call: TRBV3-1/TRBV3-2
cdr3_nt: TGTGCCAGCAGCTGCTATCTTCTTTCTTTCTCTGAGACCCAGTACTTC
cdr3_aa: CASSCYLLSFSETQYF

d_call: -
j_call: TRBJ2-4
clone_size: -
v_call: TRBV7-2
cdr3_nt: TGTGCCTCCTCCCTTGGGGGTTCGGGAAACATTCAGTACTTC
cdr3_aa: CASSLGGSGNIQYF

d_call: -
j_call: TRBJ1-5
clone_size: -
v_call: TRBV28
cdr3_nt: TGTGCCAGCAGTTCCGGCCTAGGGCCTTATAGCAATCAGCCCCAGCATTTT
cdr3_aa: CASSSGLGPYSNQPQHF

d_call: TRBD2
j_call: TRBJ2-3
clone_size: once
v_call: TRBV18
cdr3_nt: TGTGCCAGCTCACTCTGGAGCCTAGCGGGGCACACAGATACGCAGTATTTT
cdr3_aa: CASSLWSLAGHTDTQYF

d_call: -
j_call: TRBJ2-7
clone_size: -
v_call: TRBV21-1
cdr3_nt: TGTGCCAGCAGCAAAGGTAAAGGGGTGGCTAGCGGGAGACCGGGTGAGCAGTACTTC
cdr3_aa: CASSKGKGVASGRPGEQYF

d_call: -
j_call: TRBJ2-2
clone_size: -
v_call: TRBV30
cdr3_nt: TGTGCCTTGGGGAGGACCGGGGAGCTGTTTTTT
cdr3_aa: CALGRTGELFF

d_call: -
j_call: TRBJ1-1
clone_size: -
v_call: TRBV28
cdr3_nt: TGTGCCAGCAGTTTATTCGGACAGTTGAACACTGAAGCTTTCTTT
cdr3_aa: CASSLFGQLNTEAFF

d_call: -
j_call: TRBJ1-1
clone_size: -
v_call: TRBV7-2
cdr3_nt: TGTGCCAGCAGCTTGGGACTTTTGGCTTTCTTT
cdr3_aa: CASSLGLLAFF

d_call: TRBD2
j_call: TRBJ2-7
clone_size: once
v_call: TRBV7-9
cdr3_nt: TGTGCCAGCAGCTTACGGGAGGTACAGTACTTC
cdr3_aa: CASSLREVQYF